This passage covers 2 T cell receptor beta chains from one sample sequenced in a study of CD8+ T cells in alopecia areata. In each case, RNA was isolated and then reverse transcribed into cDNA as the sequencing template. Sequencing used immunoSEQ multiplex PCR; TCRdb keeps in-frame clones, though not all of them. This table holds around 140,000 clones, 47% found once. Sequencing input: CD4+ T cells sorted from blood. The source is a human donor with alopecia areata.

This clone was counted once. V is TRBV19 and J is TRBJ2-7, with D unresolved. Germline V lookup: CDR1 LNHDA, CDR2 SQIVND (reference sequence). This CDR3 has 17 residues. Deletions cut 0 bases from V and 3 bases from J, with 18 bases between. The CDR3 loop is CASSIDGSSNRYYEQYF. CDR3 nucleotides: TGTGCCAGTAGTATAGATGGCAGCTCGAATCGGTACTACGAGCAGTACTTC.

The chain has TRBV12-5 and TRBJ2-3; D gene ambiguous. Between the trimmed V and J ends, which lost 6 bases and 2 bases, there was a span of 6 bases. Germline CDR1 reads LGHNT; CDR2 reads FRNRAP. The CDR3 is made up of 12 amino acids. CDR3 amino acids: CASGAFTDTQYF. The CDR3 region has the DNA TGTGCTAGTGGCGCCTTCACAGATACGCAGTATTTT.